The 25 T cell receptor beta chains listed next were all sequenced from one sample in a study of blood T cell repertoires in COVID-19 (dated by TCRdb to the early 2020s). The library relied on the immunoSEQ multiplex PCR assay. The table was pulled from immuneACCESS by TCRdb, which kept in-frame rearrangements only. Such tables lose some clones; where checked, under half of the loss comes from unresolved V genes, and the rest has no known cause. The sample yields 250,000 to 300,000 clones; around 83% were counted once. The ten largest clones add up to 5.7% of the sample. Sequences were obtained from peripheral blood. These receptors were obtained from an elderly man with acute or convalescent COVID-19.

This chain joins TRBV2 and TRBJ2-5, with 9 positions matching TRBD1. V trimming: 8 bases; J trimming: 5 bases; junction bases outside the gene matches: 9. Germline CDR1 SNHLY, CDR2 FYNNEI. This CDR3 has 14 amino acids. This CDR3 is CASRSPGQGETQYF. CDR3 nucleotides: TGTGCCAGCCGATCTCCCGGACAGGGGGAGACCCAGTACTTC.

This clone has more than one count but fewer than ten. The chain couples TRBV18 to TRBJ2-5, with D perhaps matching TRBD1 (5 bases). The length of the CDR3 is 14 residues. V shed 0 bases and J shed 4 bases, with 9 bases lying between them. From germline, CDR1 is KGHSH and CDR2 LQKENI. The CDR3 reads CASSPPVRAETQYF. Written as DNA, the CDR3 is TGTGCCAGCTCACCACCAGTCAGGGCAGAGACCCAGTACTTC.

The gene calls are TRBV10-1 and TRBJ2-5, with D uncertain. The V and J ends lost 0 bases and 2 bases respectively, with 7 bases between them. This CDR3 has 14 residues. Germline assignment: CDR1 WNHNN and CDR2 SYGVQD (reference sequence). CDR3 nucleotide sequence: TGCGCCAGCAGTGAGTCGGTAGAGCAAGAGACCCAGTACTTC. The encoded protein is CASSESVEQETQYF.

V usage is TRBV3-1 (or the pseudogene TRBV3-2) and J usage is TRBJ1-2; no clear D. This CDR3 spans 17 amino acids. Trimming removed 0 bases from V and 4 bases from J, with 18 bases in between. CDR1 and CDR2 (germline): LGHDT, YNNKEL (reference sequence). The CDR3 coding sequence is TGTGCCAGCAGCCAAGAGGGAGTCCGGTTTAGTGGCTATGGCTACACCTTC. Protein product: CASSQEGVRFSGYGYTF.

The V call is TRBV7-2, the J call TRBJ2-7, with 7 nucleotides matching TRBD1. Germline-derived CDR1 and CDR2 are SGHTA and FQGNSA. The CDR3 extends over 15 amino acids. V was clipped by 4 bases and J by 0 bases; unmatched bases: 6. The CDR3 loop reads CASSSTGESSYEQYF. The CDR3 DNA is TGTGCCAGCAGCTCCACAGGGGAAAGCTCCTACGAGCAGTACTTC.

For this clone: In the same sample, other DNA sequences code for this CDR3. The chain carries TRBV9 and TRBJ2-4; tentatively, D is TRBD2 (6 bases). V was clipped by 2 bases and J by 7 bases, with 13 bases between them. The CDR3 loop spans 14 amino acids. CDR1 and CDR2 from the germline V gene are SGDLS and YYNGEE. The CDR3 loop reads CASSVSGSGNIQYF. CDR3 nucleotides: TGTGCCAGCAGCGTTAGCGGAAGTGGTAACATTCAGTACTTC.

The V and J genes are TRBV21-1 and TRBJ2-7; TRBD1 was called by the table and not checked on the DNA. TRBV21-1 has pseudogene status. The CDR3 runs 13 residues. Written as DNA, the CDR3 is TGTGCCAGCAGCAAAATCCCTGGGCACGAGCAGTACTTC. Protein product: CASSKIPGHEQYF.

This chain uses TRBV11-2 with TRBJ2-7; D gene ambiguous. The CDR3 is 13 amino acids. Trimming took off 6 bases at V and 6 bases at J, with 15 bases between the two ends. The V gene's germline CDR1 is SGHAT and CDR2 FQNNGV. The CDR3 sequence: CASSLSAGFEQYF. CDR3 bases: TGTGCCAGCAGTCTTAGTGCCGGGTTCGAGCAGTACTTC.

This clone came up once. V is TRBV5-1 and J is TRBJ2-3; D may be TRBD2 (6 bases). V was pared by 0 bases and J by 0 bases, with 11 bases between. The CDR3 extends over 16 amino acids. In germline, CDR1 is SGHRS, CDR2 YFSETQ. In nucleotides, the CDR3 is TGCGCCAGCAGCTTGGGATCGGGAGAAAGCACAGATACGCAGTATTTT. It specifies CASSLGSGESTDTQYF. The full variable domain, its missing parts supplied by reference TRBV5-1 and TRBJ2-3, is KAGVTQTPRYLIKTRGQQVTLSCSPISGHRSVSWYQQTPGQGLQFLFEYFSETQRNKGNFPGRFSGRQFSNSRSEMNVSTLELGDSALYLCASSLGSGESTDTQYFGPGTRLTVL.

In its sample, this clone was seen a few times. The chain joins TRBV11-3 to TRBJ2-5; 8 bases align to TRBD1. This CDR3 is built from 15 residues. The J segment lost 2 bases and the V segment lost 5 bases, leaving 7 bases of the junction unmatched. Germline loops: CDR1 SGHNT, CDR2 YENEEA. The CDR3 reads CASSRGQARQETQYF. CDR3 sequence (DNA): TGTGCCAGCAGCCGGGGACAGGCGAGGCAAGAGACCCAGTACTTC. Based on the CDR3 plus reference TRBV11-3 and TRBJ2-5, the full variable domain is EAGVVQSPRYKIIEKKQPVAFWCNPISGHNTLYWYLQNLGQGPELLIRYENEEAVDDSQLPKDRFSAERLKGVDSTLKIQPAELGDSAVYLCASSRGQARQETQYFGPGTRLLVL.

The chain combines TRBV5-1 with TRBJ2-3, with D perhaps matching TRBD1 (5 bases). This CDR3 spans 14 amino acids. Per the germline V gene, CDR1 is SGHRS and CDR2 is YFSETQ. Trimming left V 0 bases short and J 5 bases short, with 10 bases between. The CDR3 bases are TGCGCCAGCAGCTTGGGGGGCCCCGAAGATACGCAGTATTTT. Encoded protein: CASSLGGPEDTQYF. The full variable domain, its missing parts supplied by reference TRBV5-1 and TRBJ2-3, is KAGVTQTPRYLIKTRGQQVTLSCSPISGHRSVSWYQQTPGQGLQFLFEYFSETQRNKGNFPGRFSGRQFSNSRSEMNVSTLELGDSALYLCASSLGGPEDTQYFGPGTRLTVL.

V is TRBV19 and J is TRBJ1-1; TRBD1 is a possible D gene (6 bases). The CDR3 totals 14 residues. Germline values: CDR1 LNHDA, CDR2 SQIVND (reference sequence). V was trimmed by 6 bases and J by 5 bases, leaving 16 bases between them. CDR3 amino acids: CASRGSGARTEAFF. Here the CDR3 DNA reads TGTGCCAGTAGAGGATCAGGGGCGAGAACTGAAGCTTTCTTT.

This rearrangement joins TRBV3-1 (or the pseudogene TRBV3-2) to TRBJ1-1, with D uncertain. Germline V gene lookup returns CDR1 LGHDT and CDR2 YNNKEL (reference sequence). Trimming cost V 5 bases and J 2 bases, with 12 bases left between them. This CDR3 has 14 amino acids. The CDR3 loop is CASSIQLGNTEAFF. The CDR3 DNA follows: TGTGCCAGCAGCATCCAACTAGGCAACACTGAAGCTTTCTTT.

The gene calls are TRBV7-9 and TRBJ1-2, with TRBD1 identical over 7 bases. V lost 5 bases, J lost 3 bases, and 9 bases stayed unmatched. Germline CDR1 reads SEHNR; CDR2 reads FQNEAQ (reference sequence). The CDR3 runs to 15 residues. CDR3 residues: CASSTDRVAYYGYTF. The DNA for the CDR3 is TGTGCCAGCAGCACTGACAGGGTCGCGTACTATGGCTACACCTTC.

The CDR3 DNA follows: TGCGCCAGCAGCTTGGGTCTAGCGGGAGAAAGTGGTATCTGGAACACCGGGGAGCTGTTTTTT. As protein: CASSLGLAGESGIWNTGELFF. V usage is TRBV5-1 and J usage is TRBJ2-2; TRBD2 aligns across 10 bases. V was pared by 0 bases and J by 1 base, with 15 bases of the junction left unmatched. CDR1 and CDR2 (germline): SGHRS, YFSETQ. The CDR3 consists of 21 residues.

The V call is TRBV5-1, the J call TRBJ2-7; 9 bases line up with TRBD1. This CDR3 region has 15 residues. The J segment lost 2 bases and the V segment lost 1 base, leaving 4 bases of the junction unmatched. Germline V gives CDR1 SGHRS, CDR2 YFSETQ. CDR3 bases: TGCGCCAGCAGCTTGAAAGGGGACAGGGCCTACGAGCAGTACTTC. Translated, it gives CASSLKGDRAYEQYF. Drawing the rest from reference TRBV5-1 and TRBJ2-7, the complete variable domain is KAGVTQTPRYLIKTRGQQVTLSCSPISGHRSVSWYQQTPGQGLQFLFEYFSETQRNKGNFPGRFSGRQFSNSRSEMNVSTLELGDSALYLCASSLKGDRAYEQYFGPGTRLTVT.

This chain connects TRBV21-1 to TRBJ1-5. TRBV21-1 represents a pseudogene. The CDR3 consists of 16 residues. CDR3 nucleotides: TGTGCCAGCAGCAAAGAGCACCGAGGGTTTCGGCAGCCCCAGCATTTT. This codes for CASSKEHRGFRQPQHF.

The V and J genes are TRBV29-1 and TRBJ2-1; TRBD2 agrees at 8 bases. This CDR3 comprises 14 residues. The trim removed 5 bases at V and 7 bases at J, leaving 10 bases unmatched. The germline V gene has CDR1 SQVTM and CDR2 ANQGSEA. The CDR3 region has the DNA TGCAGCGTTTCTGCGGGAGGAGGAGGAAATGAGCAGTTCTTC. Amino acids: CSVSAGGGGNEQFF.

This chain connects TRBV5-1 to TRBJ1-2; D ambiguous. The CDR3 runs 14 residues. Trimming removed 0 bases at V and 8 bases at J, with 14 bases between. CDR1 SGHRS and CDR2 YFSETQ come from the germline V gene. The CDR3 DNA sequence: TGCGCCAGCAGCTTGGGAACGACTAACTGGGGCTACACCTTC. Encoded protein: CASSLGTTNWGYTF.

V usage is TRBV2 and J usage is TRBJ2-1; the match to TRBD2 covers 13 bases. After removal of 7 bases from V and 3 bases from J, the junction contained 21 bases not matched to a gene. The CDR3 totals 21 residues. Germline V lookup: CDR1 SNHLY, CDR2 FYNNEI. The chain's CDR3 is CASNGQGTSGILGGHYNEQFF. As DNA, the CDR3 is TGTGCCAGCAATGGACAGGGGACTAGCGGGATCCTGGGGGGGCACTACAATGAGCAGTTCTTC.

The chain carries TRBV2 and TRBJ2-7, with a weak D call TRBD1 (6 bases). CDR1 is SNHLY, CDR2 FYNNEI, per germline. CDR3 length: 15 amino acids. Trimming left V 4 bases short and J 3 bases short, with 16 bases between. The CDR3 loop is CASSVPGQSLYEQYF. CDR3 coding DNA: TGTGCCAGCAGTGTACCGGGACAAAGTCTCTACGAGCAGTACTTC.

This clone was observed a few times. This chain connects TRBV19 to TRBJ2-7; the match to TRBD2 covers 11 bases. CDR3 size: 16 residues. V dropped 2 bases and J dropped 6; count of bases not matched to a gene: 9. Germline V gene lookup returns CDR1 LNHDA and CDR2 SQIVND (reference sequence). The CDR3 here is CASSISGTSGYLEQYF. CDR3 in DNA: TGTGCCAGTAGTATATCGGGGACTAGCGGATACCTCGAGCAGTACTTC.

The chain joins TRBV4-1 to TRBJ2-2; TRBD2 matches at 8 bases. V lost 0 bases and J lost 6; bases outside the gene matches: 12. CDR1 and CDR2 (germline): MGHRA, YSYEKL. CDR3 size: 18 residues. In DNA form, the CDR3 reads TGCGCCAGCAGCCAAGATTATGGTAGGACTAGCTTGTCCGGGGAGCTGTTTTTT. Translation: CASSQDYGRTSLSGELFF.

The chain uses TRBV11-2 and TRBJ2-2; TRBD2 agrees at 9 bases. In germline, CDR1 is SGHAT, CDR2 FQNNGV. J gave up 7 bases and V 2 bases, and 8 bases lay outside the gene matches. The CDR3 is 16 amino acids. Here the CDR3 reads CASSLSPSGVVGELFF. In DNA form, the CDR3 reads TGTGCCAGCAGCTTATCCCCTAGCGGGGTGGTCGGGGAGCTGTTTTTT.

This clone was detected many times. This same CDR3 is encoded by further DNA sequences in the sample. The J gene is TRBJ2-2, the V gene TRBV7-9, with D perhaps matching TRBD1 (6 bases). The CDR3 totals 14 residues. Per the germline V gene, CDR1 is SEHNR and CDR2 is FQNEAQ (reference sequence). Trimming took off 2 bases at V and 5 bases at J, with 9 bases between the two ends. CDR3 region: CASSLQGYTGELFF. In DNA, the CDR3 is TGTGCCAGCAGCTTACAGGGGTATACCGGGGAGCTGTTTTTT.